The present entry profiles one T cell receptor (beta chain) with its context. No antigen is known for it. The data are from a study of T cells and Merkel cell carcinoma outcomes. General observations from the study: Reportedly, T-cell repertoire with density predicts Merkel cell carcinoma outcomes.

CDR3 size: 16 residues. Germline V gene lookup returns CDR1 SGHKS and CDR2 YYEKEE (reference sequence). Trimming removed 4 bases from V and 5 bases from J, with 22 bases in between. The protocol was immunoSEQ multiplex PCR, while the TCRdb copy is restricted to in-frame clones and leaves out a portion. The table lists 15,000 or so clones, around 86% of them singletons. What was sequenced was tumor tissue from Merkel cell carcinoma. The sequence was obtained from a human donor with Merkel cell carcinoma. V gene TRBV5-5 combines with J gene TRBJ2-7, with D tentatively TRBD1 (6 bases). The CDR3 region is CASSPAETGLSHEQYF. CDR3 DNA: TGTGCCAGCAGCCCAGCTGAGACAGGTCTTTCCCACGAGCAGTACTTC.